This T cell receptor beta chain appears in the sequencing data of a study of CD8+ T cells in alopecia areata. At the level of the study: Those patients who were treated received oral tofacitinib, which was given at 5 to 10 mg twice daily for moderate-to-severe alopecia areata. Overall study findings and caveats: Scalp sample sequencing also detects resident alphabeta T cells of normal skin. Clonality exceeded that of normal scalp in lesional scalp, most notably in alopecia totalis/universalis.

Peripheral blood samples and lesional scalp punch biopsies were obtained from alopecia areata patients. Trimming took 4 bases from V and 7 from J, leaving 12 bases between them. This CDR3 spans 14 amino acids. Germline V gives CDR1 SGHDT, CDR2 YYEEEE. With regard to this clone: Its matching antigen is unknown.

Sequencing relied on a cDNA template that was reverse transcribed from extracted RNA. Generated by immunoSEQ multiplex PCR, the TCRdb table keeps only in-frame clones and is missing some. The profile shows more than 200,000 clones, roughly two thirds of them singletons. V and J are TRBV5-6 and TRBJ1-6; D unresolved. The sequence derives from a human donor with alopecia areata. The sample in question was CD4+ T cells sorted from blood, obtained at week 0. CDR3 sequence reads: CASSARFRNSPLHF. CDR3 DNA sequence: TGTGCCAGCAGCGCCCGGTTTCGGAATTCACCCCTCCACTTT.